The next 11 T cell receptor beta chains were all read from a single sample in a study of cytomegalovirus exposure and HLA in healthy donors. The PCR ran on 60 Vbeta and 13 Jbeta primers. Clones were sequenced by immunoSEQ multiplex PCR, and TCRdb holds only the in-frame ones, with some missing. The sample has 130,000 to 150,000 clones, 72% seen once. The sequencing sample was made of PBMCs. Receptor source: a man aged 40-55 years in good health and CMV-seronegative.

The gene calls are TRBV5-1 and TRBJ2-3; 12 bases line up with TRBD2. Trimming took 3 bases from V and 2 from J; bases not matched to a gene: 7. Germline CDR1 reads SGHRS; CDR2 reads YFSETQ. The CDR3 consists of 17 residues. The CDR3 bases are TGCGCCAGCAGCTCCCAGACTAGCGGGGGATACACAGATACGCAGTATTTT. As protein: CASSSQTSGGYTDTQYF.

This clone occurred once. V gene TRBV7-2 combines with J gene TRBJ2-2; 7 positions match TRBD2. Germline CDR1 is SGHTA and CDR2 is FQGNSA. The V segment lost 1 base and the J segment 6 bases; nucleotides outside the gene matches: 8. The CDR3 sequence is 16 residues long. This CDR3 is CASSLEFQGGAGELFF. CDR3 coding DNA: TGTGCCAGCAGCTTAGAGTTTCAGGGAGGGGCCGGGGAGCTGTTTTTT.

The chain employs TRBV16 and TRBJ1-1, with D possibly matching TRBD1 (5 bases). CDR3 length: 15 residues. The germline V gene has CDR1 KGHSY and CDR2 FQNENV. Deletions cut 4 bases from V and 8 bases from J, with 20 bases between. The chain's CDR3 is CASSLLGGGLEEAFF. DNA for the CDR3: TGTGCCAGCAGCCTCCTGGGGGGAGGGTTGGAAGAAGCTTTCTTT.

V gene TRBV4-3 combines with J gene TRBJ2-1, with 9 bases identical to TRBD2. The germline gives CDR1 LGHNA, CDR2 YSLEER. The CDR3 is 16 amino acids. V gave up 5 bases and J gave up 1 base; unmatched junction bases: 6. For the CDR3, the DNA is TGCGCCAGCAGCTCGGGACTAGCAGGTTCCTACAATGAGCAGTTCTTC. It is translated as CASSSGLAGSYNEQFF.

The chain couples TRBV5-1 to TRBJ1-6, with TRBD1 matching over 7 bases. Germline V CDR1 and CDR2: SGHRS, YFSETQ. CDR3 length: 14 amino acids. With 5 bases clipped from V and 8 bases from J, the junction kept 7 bases outside the gene matches. CDR3 protein: CASRTGSLDSPLHF. For the CDR3, the DNA is TGCGCCAGCAGGACAGGGTCTTTGGATTCACCCCTCCACTTT.

This rearrangement joins TRBV18 to TRBJ2-1, with D unclear. Per the germline V gene, CDR1 is KGHSH and CDR2 is LQKENI. The CDR3 totals 15 residues. V lost 2 bases and J 0 bases, leaving 8 bases between the germline ends. The CDR3 is CASSPTESSYNEQFF. In DNA form, the CDR3 reads TGTGCCAGCTCACCAACGGAGAGCTCCTACAATGAGCAGTTCTTC.

The chain uses TRBV5-1 and TRBJ1-2; 7 positions agree with TRBD1. V gave up 3 bases and J gave up 2 bases; unmatched junction bases: 7. The CDR3 contains 15 residues. The germline gives CDR1 SGHRS, CDR2 YFSETQ. CDR3 in amino acids: CASSSRGQPNYGYTF. CDR3 bases: TGCGCCAGCAGCTCACGGGGACAGCCAAACTATGGCTACACCTTC.

The rearrangement uses TRBV7-9 and TRBJ2-5, with 12 bases that match TRBD1. V lost 7 bases to trimming and J lost 1 base; unmatched junction nucleotides: 10. The CDR3 is made up of 17 amino acids. Germline V gene lookup returns CDR1 SEHNR and CDR2 FQNEAQ (reference sequence). The CDR3 reads CASTNRGDRGPQETQYF. CDR3 coding DNA: TGTGCCAGCACCAACAGAGGGGACAGGGGGCCCCAAGAGACCCAGTACTTC. The variable domain in full, with the rest retrieved from reference TRBV7-9 and TRBJ2-5, is DTGVSQNPRHKITKRGQNVTFRCDPISEHNRLYWYRQTLGQGPEFLTYFQNEAQLEKSRLLSDRFSAERPKGSFSTLEIQRTEQGDSAMYLCASTNRGDRGPQETQYFGPGTRLLVL.

The CDR3 DNA reads TGTGCCAGTAGTTCCCGGACAGGAGACTATGGCTACACCTTC. It yields the protein CASSSRTGDYGYTF. The J gene is TRBJ1-2, the V gene TRBV19; 7 bases are shared with TRBD1. The germline gives CDR1 LNHDA, CDR2 SQIVND (reference sequence). Trimming took 5 bases from V and 3 from J; bases not matched to a gene: 6. This CDR3 spans 14 amino acids.

This clone occurred once. This chain uses TRBV5-1 with TRBJ2-7; no clear D gene. Trimming stripped 1 base from V and 5 bases from J, with 13 bases between. The length of the CDR3 is 14 residues. Germline V gene lookup returns CDR1 SGHRS and CDR2 YFSETQ. The CDR3 DNA reads as TGCGCCAGCAGCTTGCCTGGCGGTCCGGACGAGCAGTACTTC. It encodes CASSLPGGPDEQYF.

This clone appeared a single time. The J gene is TRBJ2-6, the V gene TRBV7-8, with 8 bases lining up with TRBD1. CDR1 and CDR2 from the germline V gene are SGHVS and FQNEAQ. CDR3 length: 16 residues. The V and J ends lost 5 bases and 6 bases, in that order; junction bases with no gene match: 9. The CDR3 here is CASSTGQGSSANVLTF. The CDR3 DNA reads as TGTGCCAGCAGCACAGGACAGGGATCTTCGGCCAACGTCCTGACTTTC.